The rows below give T cell receptor beta chains drawn from one sample of a study of CD8+CD57+ T cells in acquired aplastic anemia. TCRdb independently ran MiXCR on the reads; one entry per CDR3 protein. This sample yields hundreds of thousands of distinct CDR3 sequences, of which 65% to 80% are seen a single time; approximately 4% belongs to the top ten. The sample was sorted CD4+, CD8+, or CD8+CD57+ T cells (not recorded which) from PBMCs. Receptor source: a human donor in good health, serving as a control. Each CDR3 is given without its conserved first and last residue. Fields, in order: V gene, J gene, CDR3 protein.

V gene: TRBV2
J gene: TRBJ2-7
CDR3 protein: ASSEASGTYYEQY

V gene: TRBV7-9
J gene: TRBJ1-1
CDR3 protein: ASSDLGATEAF

V gene: TRBV7-2
J gene: TRBJ2-1
CDR3 protein: ASSPGQAYRYAVF

V gene: TRBV20-1
J gene: TRBJ1-6
CDR3 protein: SARGQVDSPLH

V gene: TRBV10-3
J gene: TRBJ2-5
CDR3 protein: AIIPRGEETQY

V gene: TRBV7-2
J gene: TRBJ2-7
CDR3 protein: ASSSPGEKLIFGQY

V gene: TRBV12-3/TRBV12-4
J gene: TRBJ1-5
CDR3 protein: ASSSPGRPQH

V gene: TRBV19
J gene: TRBJ1-5
CDR3 protein: ASRMTDYSNPPQH

V gene: TRBV7-9
J gene: TRBJ2-2
CDR3 protein: ASSSAPSTGELF

V gene: TRBV2
J gene: TRBJ1-2
CDR3 protein: ASSEPGQGAGSNYGYT

V gene: TRBV20-1
J gene: TRBJ1-6
CDR3 protein: SATQGGKTPLH

V gene: TRBV2
J gene: TRBJ1-6
CDR3 protein: ASSADMVSPLH

V gene: TRBV5-4
J gene: TRBJ1-1
CDR3 protein: ASSSQGRRGTEAF

V gene: TRBV29-1
J gene: TRBJ1-1
CDR3 protein: SVGQGHTEAF

V gene: TRBV7-6
J gene: TRBJ2-7
CDR3 protein: ASSAATGDNEQY

V gene: TRBV6-5
J gene: TRBJ1-2
CDR3 protein: ASSYTGPRDSLGYT

V gene: TRBV7-2
J gene: TRBJ1-1
CDR3 protein: ASSPGDSYTEAF

V gene: TRBV9
J gene: TRBJ1-6
CDR3 protein: ASSLGRVGEPLH

V gene: TRBV20-1
J gene: TRBJ1-1
CDR3 protein: SARDGGPSTEAF

V gene: TRBV19
J gene: TRBJ2-7
CDR3 protein: ASKGWRDYEQY

V gene: TRBV7-2
J gene: TRBJ2-5
CDR3 protein: ASSLGGGPLHFRY

V gene: TRBV19
J gene: TRBJ1-2
CDR3 protein: ASRAGGLGYT

V gene: TRBV15
J gene: TRBJ1-5
CDR3 protein: ATSRSLRTGGYQPQH

V gene: TRBV20-1
J gene: TRBJ2-7
CDR3 protein: SAISGLVYEQY

V gene: TRBV5-8
J gene: TRBJ1-2
CDR3 protein: ASSYGTGGEEGYT

V gene: TRBV9
J gene: TRBJ2-5
CDR3 protein: ASNMPGTGKVDY

V gene: TRBV20-1
J gene: TRBJ2-5
CDR3 protein: SARGIDRWTGETQY

V gene: TRBV7-8
J gene: TRBJ2-3
CDR3 protein: ASSLGTTYEQYFTQY

V gene: TRBV5-1
J gene: TRBJ2-7
CDR3 protein: ASSLAVSLQGANEQY

V gene: TRBV7-8
J gene: TRBJ1-5
CDR3 protein: ASSLDRPVQRHH

V gene: TRBV7-2
J gene: TRBJ1-3
CDR3 protein: ASSVGQRVAGVKLY